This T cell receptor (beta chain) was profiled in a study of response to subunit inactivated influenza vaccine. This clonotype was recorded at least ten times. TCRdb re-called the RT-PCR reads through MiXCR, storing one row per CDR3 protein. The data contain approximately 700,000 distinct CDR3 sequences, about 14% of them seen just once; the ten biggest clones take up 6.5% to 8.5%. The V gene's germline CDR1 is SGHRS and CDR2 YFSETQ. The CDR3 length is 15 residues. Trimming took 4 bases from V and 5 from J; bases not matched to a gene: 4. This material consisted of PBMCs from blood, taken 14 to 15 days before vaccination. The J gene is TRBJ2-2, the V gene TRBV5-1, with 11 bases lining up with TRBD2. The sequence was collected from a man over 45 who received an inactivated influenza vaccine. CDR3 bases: TGCGCCAGCAGCGCGCCTAGCGGGGGGACCGGGGAGCTGTTTTTT. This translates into CASSAPSGGTGELFF.